Listed here are 25 T cell receptor beta chains from one sample, sequenced in a study of blood T cell repertoires in COVID-19 (dated by TCRdb to between 2020 and 2021). The library was generated by the immunoSEQ multiplex PCR assay. TCRdb took over this immuneACCESS table, retaining in-frame rearrangements with V and J assigned. Such tables are incomplete; in checked studies, under half of the missing clones stem from an unresolved V gene, and the remainder is unexplained. For this sample there are about 360,000 clones; 85% to 90% appear just once. Together, the top ten hold around 3% of the sample. Sequences were obtained from peripheral blood. These receptors were obtained from a human donor in a cohort sampled during active COVID-19.

The chain links TRBV18 to TRBJ1-4, with TRBD1 matching over 7 bases. Germline assignment: CDR1 KGHSH and CDR2 LQKENI. The CDR3 sequence is 15 residues long. J gave up 4 bases and V 6 bases, and 8 bases lay outside the gene matches. The CDR3 loop reads CASSQDRPLNEKLFF. For the CDR3, the DNA is TGTGCCAGCTCGCAGGACAGGCCTCTTAATGAAAAACTGTTTTTT.

This chain joins TRBV7-2 and TRBJ1-5; TRBD1 agrees at 8 bases. With V trimmed by 5 bases and J by 7 bases, 10 bases remained unmatched. This CDR3 is 15 amino acids long. Per germline, CDR1 SGHTA and CDR2 FQGNSA. CDR3 loop: CASSRGRAGGQPQHF. CDR3 DNA sequence: TGTGCCAGCAGCAGAGGGAGGGCAGGGGGCCAGCCCCAGCATTTT. Variable domain in full (rest from reference TRBV7-2 and TRBJ1-5): GAGVSQSPSNKVTEKGKDVELRCDPISGHTALYWYRQSLGQGLEFLIYFQGNSAPDKSGLPSDRFSAERTGGSVSTLTIQRTQQEDSAVYLCASSRGRAGGQPQHFGDGTRLSIL.

This clone was counted a single time. The chain couples TRBV5-1 to TRBJ2-3; 12 bases align to TRBD1. Germline CDR1 SGHRS, CDR2 YFSETQ. V trimming: 7 bases; J trimming: 2 bases; junction bases outside the gene matches: 14. The length of the CDR3 is 18 residues. CDR3 sequence: CASGYSGTGGWTTDTQYF. CDR3 sequence (DNA): TGCGCCAGCGGATATTCCGGGACAGGGGGCTGGACCACAGATACGCAGTATTTT.

The rearrangement uses TRBV4-2 and TRBJ2-7, with D possibly matching TRBD2 (5 bases). The CDR3 consists of 15 residues. Germline V CDR1 and CDR2: LGHNA, YNFKEQ. Trimming removed 0 bases at V and 2 bases at J, with 11 bases between. The CDR3 DNA follows: TGTGCCAGCAGCCAAGAACAGCGGACGACCTACGAGCAGTACTTC. Protein sequence: CASSQEQRTTYEQYF.

The chain has TRBV2 and TRBJ1-1; weak D call: TRBD1 (6 bases). V lost 2 bases to trimming and J lost 2 bases, with 15 bases between them. From germline, CDR1 is SNHLY and CDR2 FYNNEI. CDR3 length: 16 amino acids. CDR3 region: CASSELAGEGNTEAFF. CDR3 coding DNA: TGTGCCAGCAGTGAATTGGCAGGGGAGGGTAACACTGAAGCTTTCTTT.

J is TRBJ1-2 and V is TRBV7-2, with TRBD1 matching 9 bases. CDR1 and CDR2 (germline): SGHTA, FQGNSA. The CDR3 extends over 14 amino acids. The J segment lost 4 bases and the V segment lost 5 bases, leaving 5 bases of the junction unmatched. CDR3 protein: CASSRGQGPYGYTF. The CDR3 DNA reads as TGTGCCAGCAGCCGGGGACAGGGTCCCTATGGCTACACCTTC. The full variable domain, its missing parts supplied by reference TRBV7-2 and TRBJ1-2, is GAGVSQSPSNKVTEKGKDVELRCDPISGHTALYWYRQSLGQGLEFLIYFQGNSAPDKSGLPSDRFSAERTGGSVSTLTIQRTQQEDSAVYLCASSRGQGPYGYTFGSGTRLTVV.

A single count supports this clone. The rearrangement links TRBV27 to TRBJ2-5; the match to TRBD2 covers 7 bases. Unmatched junction bases numbered 13, after V lost 6 bases and J lost 3 bases. The CDR3 has 16 residues. Germline V lookup: CDR1 MNHEY, CDR2 SMNVEV (reference sequence). This chain's CDR3 is CASRPLGGTPKETQYF. The CDR3 region has the DNA TGTGCCAGCAGACCCCTGGGGGGGACTCCGAAAGAGACCCAGTACTTC.

This chain links TRBV7-2 with TRBJ2-2; 7 bases map to TRBD1. Germline V lookup: CDR1 SGHTA, CDR2 FQGNSA. The CDR3 length is 15 residues. J gave up 6 bases and V 5 bases, and 9 bases lay outside the gene matches. The CDR3 spells CASSLGQIGAGELFF. DNA for the CDR3: TGTGCCAGCAGCCTGGGACAGATTGGGGCCGGGGAGCTGTTTTTT.

The chain links TRBV7-2 to TRBJ2-1; TRBD2 matches 9 bases. Germline V lookup: CDR1 SGHTA, CDR2 FQGNSA. J was trimmed by 7 bases and V by 1 base; bases with no gene match: 5. The CDR3 is made up of 15 amino acids. CDR3 amino acids: CASSLGLAGRNEQFF. Written as DNA, the CDR3 is TGTGCCAGCAGCTTAGGCCTAGCGGGGAGAAATGAGCAGTTCTTC.

In DNA form, the CDR3 reads TGTGCCAGCAGCTTGGCACAGGGTCCTAACTATGGCTACACCTTC. Its protein product is CASSLAQGPNYGYTF. This chain links TRBV5-4 with TRBJ1-2, with a weak D call TRBD1 (6 bases). The CDR3 contains 15 residues. The germline V gene has CDR1 SGHNT and CDR2 YYREEE (reference sequence). Trimming removed 0 bases from V and 0 bases from J, with 9 bases in between.

The chain joins TRBV19 to TRBJ2-1, with TRBD2 identical over 7 bases. Trimming removed 1 base from V and 4 bases from J; junction bases left unmatched: 4. This CDR3 region has 15 residues. CDR1 LNHDA and CDR2 SQIVND come from the germline V gene (reference sequence). The CDR3 DNA reads TGTGCCAGTAGTATAGCGGGGGGAACTTACAATGAGCAGTTCTTC. This gives the protein CASSIAGGTYNEQFF.

The chain recombines TRBV2 with TRBJ1-5; TRBD1 matches 9 bases. Germline V gives CDR1 SNHLY, CDR2 FYNNEI. V dropped 6 bases and J dropped 4; count of bases not matched to a gene: 1. The CDR3 runs to 13 residues. The CDR3 bases are TGTGCCAGCAGAGGGACAGGGAATCAGCCCCAGCATTTT. Translating it yields CASRGTGNQPQHF.

This rearrangement joins TRBV9 to TRBJ2-1, with TRBD2 matching 10 bases. Germline CDR1 SGDLS, CDR2 YYNGEE. This CDR3 is 16 amino acids long. The junction had 8 bases not matched to a gene; V was cut back by 3 bases and J by 5 bases. CDR3 in DNA: TGTGCCAGCAGCGCCAATCTAGCGGGAGAACACAATGAGCAGTTCTTC. Protein: CASSANLAGEHNEQFF.

The V gene is TRBV6-4, the J gene TRBJ2-1, with 7 positions matching TRBD2. Germline assignment: CDR1 MRHNA and CDR2 SNTAGT. The V gene end was trimmed by 4 bases and the J gene end by 12 bases; junction bases not matched to a gene: 9. This CDR3 has 13 residues. CDR3 sequence: CASSVGASGTQFF. The CDR3 bases are TGTGCCAGCAGTGTTGGGGCCAGCGGGACGCAGTTCTTC.

The gene calls are TRBV7-3 and TRBJ1-1; D unclear. This CDR3 comprises 13 residues. Germline values: CDR1 SGHTA, CDR2 FQGTGA. Trimming stripped 3 bases from V and 0 bases from J, with 5 bases between. The CDR3 DNA sequence: TGTGCCAGCAGCTTCCAAATGAACACTGAAGCTTTCTTT. It translates to CASSFQMNTEAFF.

The genes are TRBV30 and TRBJ1-6; 9 bases fit TRBD1. V dropped 3 bases and J dropped 9; count of bases not matched to a gene: 9. The CDR3 extends over 15 amino acids. Germline CDR1 is GTSNPN and CDR2 is SVGIG (reference sequence). This CDR3 is CAWRFRDRDGSPLHF. In DNA, the CDR3 is TGTGCCTGGAGATTCAGGGACAGGGACGGTTCACCCCTCCACTTT.

The V and J genes are TRBV5-4 and TRBJ1-1, with D perhaps TRBD1 (6 bases). The CDR3 has 17 residues. Trimming removed 1 base at V and 4 bases at J, with 20 bases between. Germline CDR1 is SGHNT and CDR2 is YYREEE (reference sequence). CDR3 DNA sequence: TGTGCCAGCAGCTTGTACAGGGCTGGGGCTGGGGGCACTGAAGCTTTCTTT. This gives the protein CASSLYRAGAGGTEAFF.

J is TRBJ1-6 and V is TRBV19, with D tentatively TRBD1 (5 bases). V was pared by 5 bases and J by 8 bases, with 13 bases between. The CDR3 consists of 14 residues. Germline V gene data show CDR1 as LNHDA and CDR2 as SQIVND (reference sequence). Here the CDR3 DNA reads TGTGCCAGTAGTTCGAGACAGTATCATTCACCCCTCCACTTT. It yields the protein CASSSRQYHSPLHF.

The chain joins TRBV6-6 to TRBJ2-1; 12 positions match TRBD2. The CDR3 has 15 amino acids. Trimming at V came to 6 bases and at J to 7 bases, leaving 7 bases not matched to a gene. Germline V CDR1 and CDR2: MNHNY, SVGAGI (reference sequence). This chain's CDR3 is CASRSSGGAVNEQFF. The DNA for the CDR3 is TGTGCCAGCAGATCTAGCGGGGGGGCCGTAAATGAGCAGTTCTTC.

This clone was seen a few times. This chain links TRBV28 with TRBJ2-1; TRBD2 matches 10 bases. The CDR3 spans 15 residues. CDR1 is MDHEN, CDR2 SYDVKM, per germline. With 3 bases clipped from V and 4 bases from J, the junction kept 3 bases outside the gene matches. CDR3 loop: CASSFTSGTYNEQFF. CDR3 nucleotide sequence: TGTGCCAGCAGTTTTACTAGCGGGACATACAATGAGCAGTTCTTC.

V is TRBV19 and J is TRBJ1-2; a weak D match, TRBD1 (6 bases). Trimming removed 6 bases from V and 5 bases from J, with 19 bases in between. The CDR3 consists of 15 residues. Germline V gene lookup returns CDR1 LNHDA and CDR2 SQIVND (reference sequence). The chain's CDR3 is CASSLGGVTGYGYTF. For the CDR3, the DNA is TGTGCCAGTAGCCTAGGGGGAGTTACAGGTTATGGCTACACCTTC.

This chain uses TRBV11-2 with TRBJ1-4; D is unresolved. This CDR3 contains 11 residues. Germline V gives CDR1 SGHAT, CDR2 FQNNGV. Trimming removed 1 base at V and 8 bases at J, with 2 bases between. CDR3 loop: CASSLAEKLFF. The CDR3 DNA is TGTGCCAGCAGCTTAGCGGAAAAACTGTTTTTT.

V and J are TRBV28 and TRBJ2-1, with 11 bases aligning to TRBD2. J was trimmed by 8 bases and V by 5 bases; bases with no gene match: 5. This CDR3 contains 14 residues. Germline V gene data show CDR1 as MDHEN and CDR2 as SYDVKM. This CDR3 is CASSLAGGRDEQFF. In nucleotides, the CDR3 is TGTGCCAGCAGTCTAGCGGGAGGTCGGGATGAGCAGTTCTTC.

The chain has TRBV5-1 and TRBJ2-5; D gene ambiguous. The CDR3 sequence is 13 residues long. The germline CDR1 and CDR2 sequences are SGHRS and YFSETQ. Trimming removed 0 bases at V and 1 base at J, with 4 bases between. The CDR3 spells CASSLGVQETQYF. The CDR3 DNA sequence: TGCGCCAGCAGCTTGGGAGTCCAAGAGACCCAGTACTTC.

The CDR3 reads CASSNDPTGELEAFF. CDR3 nucleotide sequence: TGTGCCAGCAGTAACGACCCCACAGGTGAGCTTGAAGCTTTCTTT. The chain has TRBV6-5 and TRBJ1-1; possible D gene TRBD1, 5 bases. This CDR3 is built from 15 residues. V was shortened by 5 bases and J by 7 bases, with 20 bases between the two germline ends. In germline, CDR1 is MNHEY, CDR2 SVGAGI.